This record covers a single T cell receptor (beta chain). This sample is drawn from a study of human T cells and chemical hapten exposure. Study details: All patients underwent weekly scalp dosing with diphenylcyclopropenone for the full roughly 24-week study. Patch testing placed 0.01% DPC on the upper back, with readings at 6 days.

The V and J ends lost 3 bases and 6 bases respectively, with 10 bases between them. CDR3 size: 13 residues. The V gene's germline CDR1 is SGHTA and CDR2 FQGNSA. What the library attached to individual cDNA molecules were unique molecular identifiers. TCRdb called the RACE reads again in MiXCR, with one record for every CDR3 protein. The table has 99,000 or so distinct CDR3 sequences, less than 40% seen once. Indicated time point: patch test 3, about 24 weeks after DPC sensitization. Treatment of the sample: therapeutic diphenylcyclopropenone sensitization with weekly scalp DPC. Donation of samples came from alopecia patients who were 18 to 70 years old and suitable for DPC.

Sequencing was performed on whole blood, taken in connection with sensitization to the hapten diphenylcyclopropenone (DPC). The clonotype originates from a man aged 40-49 years with alopecia areata. Some clones in this sample may be carry-over from other donors' samples. The V gene is TRBV7-2, the J gene TRBJ2-3, with D unclear. CDR3 sequence: CASSFNPSDTQYF. CDR3 sequence (DNA): TGTGCCAGCAGCTTTAATCCGTCGGATACGCAGTATTTT.